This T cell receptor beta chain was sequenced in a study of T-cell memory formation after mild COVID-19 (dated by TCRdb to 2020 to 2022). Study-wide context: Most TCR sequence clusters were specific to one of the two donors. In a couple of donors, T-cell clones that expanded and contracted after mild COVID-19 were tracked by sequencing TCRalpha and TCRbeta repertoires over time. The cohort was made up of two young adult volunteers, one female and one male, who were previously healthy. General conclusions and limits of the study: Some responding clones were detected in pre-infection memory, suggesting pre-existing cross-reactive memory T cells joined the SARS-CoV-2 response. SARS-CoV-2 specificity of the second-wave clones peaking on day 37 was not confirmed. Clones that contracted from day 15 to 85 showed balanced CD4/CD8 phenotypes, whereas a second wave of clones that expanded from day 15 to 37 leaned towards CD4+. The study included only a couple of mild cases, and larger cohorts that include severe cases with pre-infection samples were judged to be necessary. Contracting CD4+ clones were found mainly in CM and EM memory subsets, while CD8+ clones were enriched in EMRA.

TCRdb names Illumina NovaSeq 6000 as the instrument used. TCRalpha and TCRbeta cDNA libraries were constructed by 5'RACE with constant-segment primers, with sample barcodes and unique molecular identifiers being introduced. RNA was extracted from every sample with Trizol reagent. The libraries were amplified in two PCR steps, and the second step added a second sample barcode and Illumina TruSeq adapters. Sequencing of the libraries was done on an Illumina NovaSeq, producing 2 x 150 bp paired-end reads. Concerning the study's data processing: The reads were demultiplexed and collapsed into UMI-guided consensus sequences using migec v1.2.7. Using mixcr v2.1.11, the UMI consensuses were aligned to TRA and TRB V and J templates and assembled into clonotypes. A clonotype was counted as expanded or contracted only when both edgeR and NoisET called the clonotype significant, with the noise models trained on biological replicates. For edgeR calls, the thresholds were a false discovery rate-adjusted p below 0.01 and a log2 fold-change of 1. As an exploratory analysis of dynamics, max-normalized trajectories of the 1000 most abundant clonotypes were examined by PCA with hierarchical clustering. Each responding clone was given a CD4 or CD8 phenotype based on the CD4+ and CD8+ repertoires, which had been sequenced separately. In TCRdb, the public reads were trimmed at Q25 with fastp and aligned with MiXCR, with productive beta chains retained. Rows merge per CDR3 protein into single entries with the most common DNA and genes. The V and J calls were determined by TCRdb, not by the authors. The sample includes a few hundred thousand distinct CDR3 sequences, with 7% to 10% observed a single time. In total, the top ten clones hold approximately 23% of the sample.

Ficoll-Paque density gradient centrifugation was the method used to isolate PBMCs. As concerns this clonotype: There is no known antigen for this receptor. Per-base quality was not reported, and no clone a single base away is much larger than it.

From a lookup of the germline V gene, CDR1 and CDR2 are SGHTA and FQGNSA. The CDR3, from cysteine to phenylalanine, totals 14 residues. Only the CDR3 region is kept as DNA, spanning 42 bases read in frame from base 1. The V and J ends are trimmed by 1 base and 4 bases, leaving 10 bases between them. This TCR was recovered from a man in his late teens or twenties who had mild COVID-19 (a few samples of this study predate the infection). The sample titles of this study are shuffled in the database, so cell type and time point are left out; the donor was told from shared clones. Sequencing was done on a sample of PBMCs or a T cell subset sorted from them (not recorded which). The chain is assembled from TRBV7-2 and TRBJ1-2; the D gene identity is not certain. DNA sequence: TGTGCCAGCAGCTTAGAAGGCAGATCCTATGGCTACACCTTC. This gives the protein CASSLEGRSYGYTF. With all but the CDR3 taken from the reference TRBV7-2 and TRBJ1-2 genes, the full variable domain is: GAGVSQSPSNKVTEKGKDVELRCDPISGHTALYWYRQSLGQGLEFLIYFQGNSAPDKSGLPSDRFSAERTGGSVSTLTIQRTQQEDSAVYLCASSLEGRSYGYTFGSGTRLTVV.